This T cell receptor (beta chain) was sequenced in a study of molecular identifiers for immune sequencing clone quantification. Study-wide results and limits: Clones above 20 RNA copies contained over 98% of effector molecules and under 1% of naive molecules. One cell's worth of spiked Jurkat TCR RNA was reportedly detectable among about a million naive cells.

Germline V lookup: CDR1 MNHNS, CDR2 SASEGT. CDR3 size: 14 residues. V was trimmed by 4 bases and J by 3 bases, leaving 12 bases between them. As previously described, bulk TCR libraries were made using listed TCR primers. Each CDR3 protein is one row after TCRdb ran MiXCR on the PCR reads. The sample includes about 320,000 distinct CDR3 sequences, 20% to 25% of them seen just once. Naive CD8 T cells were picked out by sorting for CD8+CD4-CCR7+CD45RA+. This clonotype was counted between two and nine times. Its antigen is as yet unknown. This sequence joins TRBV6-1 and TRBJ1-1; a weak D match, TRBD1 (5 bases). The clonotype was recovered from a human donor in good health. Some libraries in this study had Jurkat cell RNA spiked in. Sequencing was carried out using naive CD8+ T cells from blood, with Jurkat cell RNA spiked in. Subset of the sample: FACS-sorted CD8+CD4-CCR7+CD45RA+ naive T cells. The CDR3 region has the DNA TGTGCCAGCAGTGCCCTGGACACTCACACTGAAGCTTTCTTT. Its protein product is CASSALDTHTEAFF.